The 6 T cell receptor beta chains presented below share a single source sample, sequenced in a study of cytomegalovirus exposure and HLA in healthy donors. 60 Vbeta and 13 Jbeta primers were used in PCR. TCRdb's table, derived via immunoSEQ multiplex PCR, lists solely in-frame clones and lacks some. Here the sample spans 200,000 to 300,000 clones, about 85% being singletons. Sequencing was done on a sample of PBMCs. The receptors come from a girl aged 2 to 10 in good health and CMV-seronegative.

The rearrangement joins TRBV2 to TRBJ2-2; D remains ambiguous. The CDR3 has 11 residues. Trimming removed 6 bases at V and 3 bases at J, with 2 bases between. Germline V gene data show CDR1 as SNHLY and CDR2 as FYNNEI. The CDR3 bases are TGTGCCAGCAGCTACACCGGGGAGCTGTTTTTT. Protein sequence: CASSYTGELFF. Variable domain in full (rest from reference TRBV2 and TRBJ2-2): EPEVTQTPSHQVTQMGQEVILRCVPISNHLYFYWYRQILGQKVEFLVSFYNNEISEKSEIFDDQFSVERPDGSNFTLKIRSTKLEDSAMYFCASSYTGELFFGEGSRLTVL.

J is TRBJ2-1 and V is TRBV7-2; 7 bases are a match to TRBD2. The CDR3 loop spans 14 amino acids. Trimming removed 3 bases from V and 4 bases from J; junction bases left unmatched: 3. Germline V lookup: CDR1 SGHTA, CDR2 FQGNSA. CDR3 sequence reads: CASSFRDYYNEQFF. Written as DNA, the CDR3 is TGTGCCAGCAGCTTCCGGGACTATTACAATGAGCAGTTCTTC.

The J gene is TRBJ2-3, the V gene TRBV27; TRBD2 is a possible D gene (6 bases). CDR3 length: 15 amino acids. Germline CDR1 reads MNHEY; CDR2 reads SMNVEV (reference sequence). Trimming took 5 bases from V and 2 from J, leaving 14 bases between them. The CDR3 region has the DNA TGTGCCAGCAGTACTTCTACGGGACTCACAGATACGCAGTATTTT. Its translation is CASSTSTGLTDTQYF.

CDR3 nucleotides: TGTGCCACCAGCCCTCAGCGGGGGCCCTACACCGGGGAGCTGTTTTTT. Amino acids: CATSPQRGPYTGELFF. This chain connects TRBV15 to TRBJ2-2, with TRBD2 matching 8 bases. There are 16 residues in the CDR3. Germline CDR1 is LNHNV and CDR2 is YYDKDF (reference sequence). The V and J ends lost 5 bases and 3 bases, in that order; junction bases with no gene match: 8.

CDR3 nucleotides: TGTGCCAGCATGGCGGGGGAGGCTTTCTTT. Its translation: CASMAGEAFF. This chain links TRBV2 with TRBJ1-1, with a tentative D call TRBD1 (5 bases). The CDR3 is made up of 10 amino acids. Trimming cost V 7 bases and J 11 bases, with 11 bases left between them. From germline, CDR1 is SNHLY and CDR2 FYNNEI.

This clone was counted a single time. The rearrangement joins TRBV5-3 to TRBJ1-3, with 8 bases that match TRBD1. TRBV5-3 falls under the ORF class, with uncertain function. The V and J ends lost 5 bases and 0 bases, in that order; junction bases with no gene match: 4. The CDR3 totals 15 residues. Written as DNA, the CDR3 is TGTGCCAGAAGGTGCGACAGGGGCTCTGGAAACACCATATATTTT. Encoded protein: CARRCDRGSGNTIYF.